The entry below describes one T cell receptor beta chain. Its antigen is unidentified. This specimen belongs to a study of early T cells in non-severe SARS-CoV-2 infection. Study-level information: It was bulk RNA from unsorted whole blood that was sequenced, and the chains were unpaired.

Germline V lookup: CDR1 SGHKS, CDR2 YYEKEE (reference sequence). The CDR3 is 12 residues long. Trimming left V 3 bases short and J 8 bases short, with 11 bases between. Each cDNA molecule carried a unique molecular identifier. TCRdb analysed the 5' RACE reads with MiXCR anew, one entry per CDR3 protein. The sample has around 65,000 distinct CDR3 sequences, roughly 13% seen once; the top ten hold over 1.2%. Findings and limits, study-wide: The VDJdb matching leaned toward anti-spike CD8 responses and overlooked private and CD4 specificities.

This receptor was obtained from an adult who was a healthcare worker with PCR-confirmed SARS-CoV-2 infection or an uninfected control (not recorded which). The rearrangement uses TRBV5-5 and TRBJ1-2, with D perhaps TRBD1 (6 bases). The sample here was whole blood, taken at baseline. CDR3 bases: TGTGCCAGCAGCTCCACAACAGGGGGCTACACCTTC. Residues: CASSSTTGGYTF.